One and the same sample provided the 19 T cell receptor beta chains below, sequenced in a study of cytomegalovirus exposure and HLA in healthy donors. Profiling relied on immunoSEQ multiplex PCR, and the TCRdb table lists in-frame clones only, not all of them. The table records 150,000 to 200,000 clones, over 85% of them present only once. Sequenced: PBMCs. All receptors derive from a woman aged 18-35 years in good health and CMV-seropositive.

The J gene is TRBJ2-7, the V gene TRBV7-8; perhaps TRBD1 as D (5 bases). CDR3 size: 16 residues. Looked up from germline, CDR1 is SGHVS and CDR2 is FQNEAQ. Trimming took off 1 base at V and 3 bases at J, with 16 bases between the two ends. The CDR3 protein is CASSLGRPGRGYEQYF. Written as DNA, the CDR3 is TGTGCCAGCAGCTTAGGTCGACCAGGAAGGGGCTACGAGCAGTACTTC.

The V and J genes are TRBV5-5 and TRBJ2-5; tentatively, D is TRBD2 (6 bases). This CDR3 is built from 14 residues. V was clipped by 1 base and J by 5 bases, with 12 bases between them. CDR1 and CDR2 from the germline V gene are SGHKS and YYEKEE (reference sequence). In nucleotides, the CDR3 is TGTGCCAGCAGCTTGCCGGCAGGGAGGGAGACCCAGTACTTC. Its protein is CASSLPAGRETQYF.

The CDR3 DNA follows: TGTGCCAGTAGTCGGGATCCCACGATCTCCTACGAGCAGTACTTC. It yields the protein CASSRDPTISYEQYF. The chain uses TRBV19 and TRBJ2-7; D possibly corresponds to TRBD2 (5 bases). Germline values: CDR1 LNHDA, CDR2 SQIVND (reference sequence). The CDR3 covers 15 residues. Deletions cut 5 bases from V and 0 bases from J, with 14 bases between.

The V and J genes are TRBV30 and TRBJ2-5; TRBD1 agrees at 8 bases. The CDR3 has 15 amino acids. Looked up from germline, CDR1 is GTSNPN and CDR2 is SVGIG (reference sequence). J gave up 5 bases and V 2 bases, and 10 bases lay outside the gene matches. This CDR3 is CAWSSRGRARETQYF. The CDR3 DNA reads TGTGCCTGGAGTTCCAGGGGGCGCGCCCGGGAGACCCAGTACTTC.

V is TRBV27 and J is TRBJ2-7; D remains ambiguous. Germline loops: CDR1 MNHEY, CDR2 SMNVEV (reference sequence). The CDR3 consists of 16 residues. Trimming cost V 6 bases and J 1 base, with 19 bases left between them. CDR3 in DNA: TGTGCCAGCAGCCAAGAAAGGTCCTACTATTCCTACGAGCAGTACTTC. Translating gives CASSQERSYYSYEQYF.

For the CDR3, the DNA is TGCGCCAGCAGCCAAGATGGGAGGGGCGGGGTAAACAATGAGCAGTTCTTC. As protein: CASSQDGRGGVNNEQFF. The chain carries TRBV4-1 and TRBJ2-1, with 7 bases fitting TRBD2. V shed 0 bases and J 5 bases; nucleotides not matched to a gene: 10. Germline values: CDR1 MGHRA, CDR2 YSYEKL. There are 17 residues in the CDR3.

The rearrangement uses TRBV7-9 and TRBJ2-7; 7 nucleotides agree with TRBD1. Germline V gives CDR1 SEHNR, CDR2 FQNEAQ (reference sequence). The CDR3 extends over 13 amino acids. V lost 5 bases to trimming and J lost 6 bases; unmatched junction nucleotides: 7. Written as DNA, the CDR3 is TGTGCCAGCAGCCGACAGGGAATATCCGAGCAGTACTTC. Its protein product is CASSRQGISEQYF. The variable domain in full, completed from reference TRBV7-9 and TRBJ2-7, reads DTGVSQNPRHKITKRGQNVTFRCDPISEHNRLYWYRQTLGQGPEFLTYFQNEAQLEKSRLLSDRFSAERPKGSFSTLEIQRTEQGDSAMYLCASSRQGISEQYFGPGTRLTVT.

The chain couples TRBV7-2 to TRBJ2-5, with TRBD2 matching over 9 bases. CDR1 is SGHTA, CDR2 FQGNSA, per germline. Trimming took 8 bases from V and 5 from J; bases not matched to a gene: 6. This CDR3 has 13 amino acids. The CDR3 sequence: CASSTSGGETQYF. CDR3 sequence (DNA): TGTGCCAGCTCGACTAGCGGCGGGGAGACCCAGTACTTC.

The chain links TRBV13 to TRBJ2-7; D not resolved. Germline CDR1 reads PRHDT; CDR2 reads FYEKMQ (reference sequence). V lost 2 bases and J lost 1, with 6 bases in between. There are 13 residues in the CDR3. The CDR3 region is CASSLRRSYEQYF. The CDR3 nucleotides read TGTGCCAGCAGCTTACGGCGGTCCTACGAGCAGTACTTC.

This clone was seen repeatedly, ten times or more. This chain links TRBV6-1 with TRBJ1-4; 10 nucleotides agree with TRBD1. CDR1 is MNHNS, CDR2 SASEGT, per germline. V lost 1 base and J lost 5; bases outside the gene matches: 4. The CDR3 has 16 residues. The CDR3 sequence: CASSEELGQGNEKLFF. CDR3 nucleotides: TGTGCCAGCAGTGAAGAGCTGGGACAGGGGAATGAAAAACTGTTTTTT.

The rearrangement joins TRBV5-1 to TRBJ2-1; D is unresolved. The CDR3 length is 17 residues. The germline gives CDR1 SGHRS, CDR2 YFSETQ. The V gene lost 0 bases and the J gene lost 0 bases, with 13 bases spanning the gap. The CDR3 DNA is TGCGCCAGCAGCTTGGCCCCGTTCACGAGCTCCTACAATGAGCAGTTCTTC. It codes for CASSLAPFTSSYNEQFF.

The chain couples TRBV7-8 to TRBJ2-3; D remains ambiguous. V was clipped by 2 bases and J by 6 bases, with 6 bases between them. There are 12 residues in the CDR3. CDR1 is SGHVS, CDR2 FQNEAQ, per germline. CDR3 DNA: TGTGCCAGCAGCTTAATCGCGGATACGCAGTATTTT. This encodes CASSLIADTQYF.

The V and J genes are TRBV19 and TRBJ2-1; TRBD2 matches at 10 bases. The CDR3 is 14 residues long. The ends lost 4 bases at V and 5 bases at J; junction bases unmatched: 2. Germline CDR1 reads LNHDA; CDR2 reads SQIVND (reference sequence). The CDR3 is CASSRTSGDNEQFF. For the CDR3, the DNA is TGTGCCAGTAGTAGGACTAGCGGAGACAATGAGCAGTTCTTC.

This chain joins TRBV28 and TRBJ2-1; a possible D gene is TRBD2 (6 bases). The germline V gene has CDR1 MDHEN and CDR2 SYDVKM. The ends were cut back, 8 bases at V and 4 bases at J, with 6 bases in the middle. The CDR3 totals 11 residues. CDR3: CASGGYNEQFF. CDR3 nucleotide sequence: TGTGCCAGCGGAGGGTACAATGAGCAGTTCTTC. Combining the CDR3 with reference TRBV28 and TRBJ2-1 gives the whole variable domain DVKVTQSSRYLVKRTGEKVFLECVQDMDHENMFWYRQDPGLGLRLIYFSYDVKMKEKGDIPEGYSVSREKKERFSLILESASTNQTSMYLCASGGYNEQFFGPGTRLTVL.

The DNA of the CDR3 is TGTGCCAGCAGTTACTTAGAGGGGGCAGCCGGGGAGCTGTTTTTT. Translation: CASSYLEGAAGELFF. This sequence joins TRBV6-5 and TRBJ2-2, with 7 bases that match TRBD1. V lost 1 base, J lost 6 bases, and 5 bases stayed unmatched. This CDR3 spans 15 amino acids. Per germline, CDR1 MNHEY and CDR2 SVGAGI.

V is TRBV7-2 and J is TRBJ1-1; no firm D call. Germline assignment: CDR1 SGHTA and CDR2 FQGNSA. The CDR3 loop spans 12 amino acids. Trimming took off 2 bases at V and 2 bases at J, with 3 bases between the two ends. Here the CDR3 DNA reads TGTGCCAGCAGCTTATATAACACTGAAGCTTTCTTT. As protein: CASSLYNTEAFF.

The V and J genes are TRBV30 and TRBJ2-5; D possibly corresponds to TRBD1 (6 bases). The CDR3 has 13 amino acids. Trimming left V 4 bases short and J 1 base short, with 10 bases between. The germline V gene has CDR1 GTSNPN and CDR2 SVGIG (reference sequence). CDR3 DNA: TGTGCCTGGAACCGGGACACCCAAGAGACCCAGTACTTC. As protein: CAWNRDTQETQYF. Combining the CDR3 with reference TRBV30 and TRBJ2-5 gives the whole variable domain SQTIHQWPATLVQPVGSPLSLECTVEGTSNPNLYWYRQAAGRGLQLLFYSVGIGQISSEVPQNLSASRPQDRQFILSSKKLLLSDSGFYLCAWNRDTQETQYFGPGTRLLVL.

The chain combines TRBV5-6 with TRBJ2-1; 10 bases match TRBD2. Per the germline V gene, CDR1 is SGHDT and CDR2 is YYEEEE. V gave up 5 bases and J gave up 6 bases; unmatched junction bases: 2. CDR3 length: 13 amino acids. In DNA form, the CDR3 reads TGTGCCAGCAGTAGGACTAGCGGCAATGAGCAGTTCTTC. Translation gives CASSRTSGNEQFF.

The J gene is TRBJ1-1, the V gene TRBV11-1; D unclear. Trimming shortened V by 7 bases and J by 4 bases, and 13 bases separated the two germline ends. Germline CDR1 SGHAT, CDR2 FQDESV (reference sequence). The length of the CDR3 is 13 residues. The CDR3 protein is CASTQSTGTEAFF. In DNA, the CDR3 is TGTGCCAGCACCCAATCGACTGGCACTGAAGCTTTCTTT.